This T cell receptor (beta chain) originates from a study of T cells in Graves' hyperthyroidism and ophthalmopathy (dated by TCRdb to the late 2010s). The study in broad terms: Peripheral blood samples were taken at initial diagnosis, before any treatment was given. To identify distinguishing TCR V-J signatures, a discovery cohort of about 100 patients was used, comprising 43 with Graves' ophthalmopathy and 57 with stable Graves' hyperthyroidism. Prospective prediction of ophthalmopathy was tested in an independent validation cohort consisting of fewer than 20 hyperthyroidism patients and some 15 patients who later progressed to ophthalmopathy. The roughly 99 discovery patients were divided at random into training and test sets in a 7:3 ratio. In about 6 Graves' hyperthyroidism patients, the study also compared T-cell repertoires from thyroid tissue with T-cell repertoires from blood. Once sampling was done, hyperthyroidism patients were given methimazole at a starting dose of 30 mg daily, whereas ophthalmopathy patients were given high-dose intravenous methylprednisolone. According to the paper, TCR Vbeta CDR3 sequencing was carried out on about 140 peripheral blood samples, which came from over 40 ophthalmopathy, 75 to 80 hyperthyroidism and about 17 progressor patients.

A patient counted as having stable Graves' hyperthyroidism if no progression to ophthalmopathy occurred over 18 months of follow-up. Hyperthyroidism patients were newly diagnosed, had a disease duration of under 2 months, and were aged 18 to 65 years. Any patient with an uncontrolled infection, another autoimmune disease, pregnancy or lactation was excluded. Diagnoses relied on clinical symptoms, serum thyroxine and TRAb, thyroid ultrasound and orbital computed tomography. PBMCs were isolated from about 9.1 ml of fresh peripheral blood by Ficoll-Paque density gradient centrifugation. Total RNA was extracted with Trizol reagent, and quality was checked on an Agilent 2100 Bioanalyzer. Overall study outcomes, separate from this receptor: In cross-validation, a model built on a 13 V-J signature told ophthalmopathy apart from stable hyperthyroidism with approximately 90% sensitivity and around 84% specificity, and in testing the same model reached 80%/75%. Blood samples also contained most of the expanded thyroid clonotypes (frequency above 0.001), which suggests that blood repertoires may reflect thyroid immune responses. No statistical method was used to fix the sample size in advance, and group allocation was not hidden from the investigators. In validation, the model predicted progression to ophthalmopathy a median of roughly 6.2 months before onset, with 65% to 71% sensitivity and roughly 72% specificity.

This clonotype was counted only a few times. The specificity of this receptor is unknown. No qualities accompany the bases; no much larger clone lies one base away. The cysteine opens and the phenylalanine closes a CDR3 of 18 amino acids. The retained sequence is limited to the CDR3, 54 bases, with the frame set at the first base. The V end gives up 4 bases and the J end 1 base, leaving 9 bases in the junction not matched to a gene. CDR1 and CDR2 are drawn from the germline V gene: SGDLS, YYNGEE. TCR beta CDR3 regions were amplified from RNA transcripts. The first round of RT-PCR for the TCR CDR3 was performed with the HTBI primer set and the Qiagen OneStep RT-PCR kit. Libraries were constructed in a second round of multiplex PCR, after which size selection and purification were carried out. Paired-end sequencing of the libraries was performed with 100 bp reads on an Illumina HiSeq2000. The original pipeline was this. SOAPnuke was used to process the raw data, throwing out any read that contained adapters or uncalled bases, had a mean Phred below 15, or lacked an exact constant-primer or identifier match. COPE v1.2.5 was used to merge high-quality paired reads, and clonotypes were defined as unique nucleotide sequences. MiTCR v1.1 was used to align the clonotypes against IMGT TRBV, TRBD and TRBJ reference segments. Analysis was restricted to V-J combinations with a frequency above 0.0001, which covered roughly 99% of repertoires. The TCS score was defined as the ratio of F50 (clonal expansion) to E x V (chaos), calculated using BLOSUM62-based TCRdist between CDR3 peptides within each V-J. Welch's t-statistics and random forest reduced just over 500 V-J features to fewer than 15, which were used in a naive Bayes classifier (R e1071). TCRdb trimmed the raw reads at Q25, called clones with MiXCR and kept productive beta chains. Under each unique CDR3 protein, matching rows form one entry showing the most common genes and DNA. TCRdb, not the original authors, processed these V and J calls. Here the sample has approximately 400,000 distinct CDR3 sequences; more than 15% occur a single time. Of the sample, around 7.7% falls within the top ten clones.

The receptor comes from a woman between 18 and 29 years old with Graves' hyperthyroidism. Material: blood. The sequence joins TRBV9 to TRBJ2-2; 11 bases in the middle match TRBD2. The nucleotide sequence reads as follows: TGTGCCAGCAGCCCCCAGACTAGCGGGATATTGAACACCGGGGAGCTGTTTTTT. Its translation reads: CASSPQTSGILNTGELFF. The CDR3 plus the reference TRBV9 and TRBJ2-2 genes for the other parts give the full variable domain: DSGVTQTPKHLITATGQRVTLRCSPRSGDLSVYWYQQSLDQGLQFLIQYYNGEERAKGNILERFSAQQFPDLHSELNLSSLELGDSALYFCASSPQTSGILNTGELFFGEGSRLTVL.